This TCR beta chain is from a study of early stage breast cancer tumors. Study background: About 70% of the 16 invasive tumors were ER+, PR+ and HER2-. Around 10-fold was the mean read coverage per sample.

Study-level points and caveats: Enriched TCRB sequences shared across patients were mostly commonly generated sequences.

Worth noting for this clone: Its specificity is unknown. One end of the junction does not line up with germline, which may come from a read error.

The method was immunoSEQ multiplex PCR; TCRdb's version includes in-frame clones alone and lacks a portion of them. The sample contains tens of thousands of clones, approximately 80% of which appear only once. The receptor comes from a person in their sixties with breast cancer. The specimen sequenced was blood.

Here the CDR3 reads CASSNGQGPTDTQYF. CDR3 nucleotides: TGTGCTAGCAGCAACGGACAGGGCCCTACAGATACGCAGTATTTT. V gene TRBV7-7 combines with J gene TRBJ2-3; 8 bases are a match to TRBD1. There are 15 residues in the CDR3. The germline CDR1 and CDR2 sequences are SSHAT and FNYEAQ (reference sequence).